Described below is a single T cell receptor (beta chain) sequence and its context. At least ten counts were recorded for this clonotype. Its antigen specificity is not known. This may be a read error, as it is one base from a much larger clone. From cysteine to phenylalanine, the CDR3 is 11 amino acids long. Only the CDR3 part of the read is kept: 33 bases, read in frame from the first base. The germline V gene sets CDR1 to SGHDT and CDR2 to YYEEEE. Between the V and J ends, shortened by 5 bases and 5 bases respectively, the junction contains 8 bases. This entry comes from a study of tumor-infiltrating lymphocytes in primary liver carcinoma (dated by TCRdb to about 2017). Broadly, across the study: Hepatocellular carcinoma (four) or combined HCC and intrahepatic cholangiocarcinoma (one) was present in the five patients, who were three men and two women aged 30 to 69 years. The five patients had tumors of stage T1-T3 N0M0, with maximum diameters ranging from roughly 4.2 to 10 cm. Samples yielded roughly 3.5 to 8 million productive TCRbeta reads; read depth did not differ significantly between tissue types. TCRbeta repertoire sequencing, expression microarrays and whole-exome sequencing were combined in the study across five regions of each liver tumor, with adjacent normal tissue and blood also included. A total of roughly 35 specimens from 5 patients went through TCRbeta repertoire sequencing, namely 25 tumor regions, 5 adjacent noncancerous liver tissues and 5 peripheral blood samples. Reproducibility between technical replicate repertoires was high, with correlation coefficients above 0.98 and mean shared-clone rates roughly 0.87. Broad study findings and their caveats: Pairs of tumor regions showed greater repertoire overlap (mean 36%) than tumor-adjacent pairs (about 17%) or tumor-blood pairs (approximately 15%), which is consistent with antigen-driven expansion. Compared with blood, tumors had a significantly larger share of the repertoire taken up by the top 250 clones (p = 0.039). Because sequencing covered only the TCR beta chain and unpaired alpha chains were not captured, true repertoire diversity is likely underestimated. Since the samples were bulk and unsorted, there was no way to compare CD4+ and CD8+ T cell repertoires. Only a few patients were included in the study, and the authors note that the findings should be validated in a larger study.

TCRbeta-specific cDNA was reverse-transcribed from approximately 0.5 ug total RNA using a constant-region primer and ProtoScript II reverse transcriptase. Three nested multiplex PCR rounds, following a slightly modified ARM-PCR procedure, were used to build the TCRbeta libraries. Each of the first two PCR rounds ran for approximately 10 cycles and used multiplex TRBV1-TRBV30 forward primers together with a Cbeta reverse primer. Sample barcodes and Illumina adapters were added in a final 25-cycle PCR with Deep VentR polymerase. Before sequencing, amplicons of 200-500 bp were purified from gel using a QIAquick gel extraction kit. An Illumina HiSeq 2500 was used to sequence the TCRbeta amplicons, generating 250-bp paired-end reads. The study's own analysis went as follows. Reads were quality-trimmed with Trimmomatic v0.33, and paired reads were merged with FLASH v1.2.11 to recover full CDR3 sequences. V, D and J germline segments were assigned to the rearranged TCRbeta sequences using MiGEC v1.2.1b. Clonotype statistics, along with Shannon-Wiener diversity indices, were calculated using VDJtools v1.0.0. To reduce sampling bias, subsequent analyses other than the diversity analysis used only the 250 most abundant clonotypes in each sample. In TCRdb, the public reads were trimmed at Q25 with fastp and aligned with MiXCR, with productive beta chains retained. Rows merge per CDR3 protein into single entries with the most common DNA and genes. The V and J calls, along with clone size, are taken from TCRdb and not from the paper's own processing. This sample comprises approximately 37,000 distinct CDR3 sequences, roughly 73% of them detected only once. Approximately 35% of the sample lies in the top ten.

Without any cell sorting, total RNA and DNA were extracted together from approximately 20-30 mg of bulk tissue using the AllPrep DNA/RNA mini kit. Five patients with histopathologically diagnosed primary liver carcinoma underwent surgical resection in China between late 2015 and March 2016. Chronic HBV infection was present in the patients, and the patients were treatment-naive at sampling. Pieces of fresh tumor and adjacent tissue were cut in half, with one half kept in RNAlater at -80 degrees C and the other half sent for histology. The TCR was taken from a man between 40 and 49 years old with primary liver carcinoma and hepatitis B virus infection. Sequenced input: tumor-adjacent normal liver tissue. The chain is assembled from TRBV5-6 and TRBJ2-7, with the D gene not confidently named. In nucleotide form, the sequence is TGTGCCAGCAGTTACACCCACGAGCAGTACTTC. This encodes CASSYTHEQYF.